The rows below give T cell receptor beta chains drawn from one sample of a study of radiotherapy plus CTLA-4 blockade in lung cancer. Method: immunoSEQ multiplex PCR; TCRdb's copy keeps in-frame clones and lacks some. The sample consists of 90,000 to 130,000 clones, about four fifths of them appearing once. The material sequenced was peripheral blood, taken from a patient treated with radiotherapy plus ipilimumab. These TCRs come from a human donor with non-small cell lung cancer that progressed on radiotherapy plus ipilimumab. Some clones in this sample may be carry-over from other donors' samples. The CDR3 runs from the conserved cysteine through the conserved F or W. A D gene is named only where the DNA matches it firmly. Some rows have no size entry. The others give once, few or many, or a class for an expanded clone.

d_call clone_size j_call v_call cdr3_nt cdr3_aa
NA NA TRBJ1-5 TRBV6-5 TGTGCCAGCAGTTACTCAGGGGTTCAGCCCCAGCATTTT CASSYSGVQPQHF
NA NA TRBJ2-2 TRBV27 TGTGCCAGCAGTTTTAGGGGCCTGATATCCACCGGGGAGCTGTTTTTT CASSFRGLISTGELFF
TRBD1 NA TRBJ1-2 TRBV6-5 TGTGCCAGCAGTCCACAAGGGACAGCCTATGGCTACACCTTC CASSPQGTAYGYTF
NA NA TRBJ1-5 TRBV19 TGTGCCAGTAGTATAAATCGGCCTGTGTATAGCAATCAGCCCCAGCATTTT CASSINRPVYSNQPQHF
NA few TRBJ1-2 TRBV25-1 TGTGCCAGCAGTGAATGGGGAGACAAATATTACTATGGCTACACCTTC CASSEWGDKYYYGYTF
NA NA TRBJ1-3 TRBV7-2 TGTGCCAGCAGCTTTTCTCAGCCTGGCTCTGGAAACACCATATATTTT CASSFSQPGSGNTIYF
NA few TRBJ1-2 TRBV10-3 TGTGCCATCAGTTTGGGAGGTCGCTACACCTTC CAISLGGRYTF
TRBD1 NA TRBJ2-7 TRBV7-9 TGTGCCAGCGGGGGACAGGGGAACACCTACGAGCAGTACTTC CASGGQGNTYEQYF
NA NA TRBJ1-3 TRBV18 TGTGCCAGCTCACCTTTGACTGGGGAGAGCTCTGGAAACACCATATATTTT CASSPLTGESSGNTIYF
NA once TRBJ2-7 TRBV20-1 TGCAGTGCCGGAGTCGGCTACGAGCAGTACTTC CSAGVGYEQYF
TRBD2 NA TRBJ2-3 TRBV15 TGTGCCACCAGCAGAGATAGTCCCAGCGGGGGTTCCACAGATACGCAGTATTTT CATSRDSPSGGSTDTQYF
TRBD2 NA TRBJ2-1 TRBV5-4 TGTGCCAGCAGCCTCGCGGGGGGCCGTGGGTACAATGAGCAGTTCTTC CASSLAGGRGYNEQFF
TRBD1 few TRBJ2-3 TRBV4-3 TGCGCCAGCAGTCCTAGGAGCAGGGGGATATCAGATACGCAGTATTTT CASSPRSRGISDTQYF
TRBD1 NA TRBJ2-7 TRBV6-5 TGTGCCAGCAGTTACCAGGGACAGGGGAACCCCTACGAGCAGTACTTC CASSYQGQGNPYEQYF
NA NA TRBJ2-5 TRBV7-3 TGTGCCAGCAGCTTATCGCCGTCGGAGGAGACCCAGTACTTC CASSLSPSEETQYF
NA once TRBJ1-2 TRBV27 TGTGCCAGCAGTTTATGGGGGGCGCAAGGCTATGGCTACACCTTC CASSLWGAQGYGYTF
NA once TRBJ1-2 TRBV4-2 TGTGCCAGCAGCCAGAGGACCGGGGACCGCGGCTATGGCTACACCTTC CASSQRTGDRGYGYTF
TRBD2 NA TRBJ2-7 TRBV7-9 TGTGCCAGCAGCTTAAAGGGGACTAGCGGGGGAGCAGGCTCCTACGAGCAGTACTTC CASSLKGTSGGAGSYEQYF
TRBD1 few TRBJ1-2 TRBV19 TGTGCCAGTAGTATGGGACAGGGGGAAGGGGGCTACACCTTC CASSMGQGEGGYTF
NA NA TRBJ1-2 TRBV5-5 TGTGCCAGCAGCTTGGCACCGCCCTCCAAGGAGGAGACCTTC CASSLAPPSKEETF
NA NA TRBJ2-2 TRBV5-1 TGCGCCAGCAGCTCCGAATGGGGCCCCGGGAAGCTGTTTTTT CASSSEWGPGKLFF
TRBD1 NA TRBJ1-4 TRBV5-1 TGCGCCAGCAGCTTACAGGGGGCGATCAGTGAAAAACTGTTTTTT CASSLQGAISEKLFF
NA NA TRBJ2-3 TRBV6-4 TGTGCCAGCAGTGTAAGCGGCAGCACAGATACGCAGTATTTT CASSVSGSTDTQYF
NA NA TRBJ2-7 TRBV5-1 TGCGCCAGTGAACAGGACCCGAGCTCCTACGAGCAGTACTTC CASEQDPSSYEQYF
NA few TRBJ1-2 TRBV11-1 TGTGCCAGCAGCCGAGGGGGGGCAGGCTATGGCTACACCTTC CASSRGGAGYGYTF
NA NA TRBJ1-2 TRBV12-5 TGTGCTAGTGGTAAGATAGCGGGAGGCTACACCTTC CASGKIAGGYTF
NA NA TRBJ1-2 TRBV6-1 TGTGCCAGCGTCATATACGCGGTATCCTATGGCTACACCTTC CASVIYAVSYGYTF
NA few TRBJ1-5 TRBV18 TGTGCCAGCTCACCACCGTCGGGGGGACGTAATCAGCCCCAGCATTTT CASSPPSGGRNQPQHF
NA NA TRBJ1-5 TRBV28 TGTGCCAGCAAGACTTCGGAGCCCCAGCATTTT CASKTSEPQHF
NA NA TRBJ2-5 TRBV5-1 TGCGCCAGCAGCTTGGCCGCAGAAGAGACCCAGTACTTC CASSLAAEETQYF
TRBD1 NA TRBJ1-2 TRBV5-4 TGTGCCAGCAGCTTCCAGGGGGCGAATGGCTACACCTTC CASSFQGANGYTF
TRBD1 NA TRBJ2-3 TRBV4-3 TGCGCCAGCAGCCAAGGGGACAGGGGTGATACGCAGTATTTT CASSQGDRGDTQYF
TRBD1 NA TRBJ1-2 TRBV4-3 TGCGCCAGCAGCCGCAAGGCGATACAGGGGACGAACTATGGCTACACCTTC CASSRKAIQGTNYGYTF
TRBD1 NA TRBJ2-7 TRBV11-3 TGTGCCAGCAGCTTACGGGACAGGAACTACGAGCAGTACTTC CASSLRDRNYEQYF
NA NA TRBJ1-1 TRBV7-3 TGTGCCAGCAGCGGACAGCGGAACACTGAAGCTTTCTTT CASSGQRNTEAFF
NA NA TRBJ2-7 TRBV5-1 TGCGCCAGCAGCTCGACAGACCTGGAGCAGTACTTC CASSSTDLEQYF
NA NA TRBJ1-6 TRBV4-3 TGCGCCAGCAGCCAAGATATCCAGGGACGGGGGTCACCCCTCCACTTT CASSQDIQGRGSPLHF
NA NA TRBJ1-2 TRBV11-2 TGTGCCAGCAGCTCAGGGTCCTGGGGCTATGGCTACACCTTC CASSSGSWGYGYTF
TRBD1 NA TRBJ1-3 TRBV11-3 TGTGCCAGCAGCTTAGTGACAGGGAACGGTCCTGGAAACACCATATATTTT CASSLVTGNGPGNTIYF
TRBD1 few TRBJ2-1 TRBV11-2 TGTGCCAGCAGCCGACAGGGTAGGAGTGAGCAGTTCTTC CASSRQGRSEQFF
NA few TRBJ1-4 TRBV6-5 TGTGCCAGCAGTTACTCGACGGGGGGAAAACTGTTTTTT CASSYSTGGKLFF
NA NA TRBJ1-1 TRBV10-3 TGTGCCATCAACCCCACCCAGGGTTGGACTGAAGCTTTCTTT CAINPTQGWTEAFF
NA few TRBJ1-1 TRBV7-3 TGTGCCAGCAGCTTAGACGGGGGTGAACGGGGAGCTTTCTTT CASSLDGGERGAFF
TRBD1 once TRBJ1-3 TRBV18 TGTGCCAGCTCACTAACAACAGGGGGCCCTGGAAACACCATATATTTT CASSLTTGGPGNTIYF
NA NA TRBJ1-1 TRBV7-2 TGTGCCAGCAGCCTAGTTCGGGACCCTCGAGCTTTCTTT CASSLVRDPRAFF
TRBD1 NA TRBJ1-1 TRBV30 TGTGCCTGGAGCAGGGGGCGGGTTGAAGCTTTCTTT CAWSRGRVEAFF
NA few TRBJ1-5 TRBV25-1 TGTGCCAGCATGGCCTCGCTGGGGCCCCAGCATTTT CASMASLGPQHF
NA NA TRBJ2-1 TRBV9 TGTGCCAGCAGCGGCGGCGAGGGTGAGCAGTTCTTC CASSGGEGEQFF
NA NA TRBJ2-3 TRBV7-2 TGTGCCAGCAGCTACACAGATACGCAGTATTTT CASSYTDTQYF
TRBD1 NA TRBJ2-7 TRBV28 TGTGCCAGCAGTTCCCGGACAGGCTCCTACGAGCAGTACTTC CASSSRTGSYEQYF
TRBD1 NA TRBJ2-7 TRBV7-2 TGTGCCAGCAGCTCCTCCCCCGGGACAGGGGACTCCTACGAGCAGTACTTC CASSSSPGTGDSYEQYF
TRBD1 NA TRBJ1-4 TRBV4-3 TGCGCCAGCAGCCAAGCTCCGGGACAGTCTAATGAAAAACTGTTTTTT CASSQAPGQSNEKLFF
NA NA TRBJ2-7 TRBV18 TGTGCCAGCTCACCACCGAACAGCGCTTTACTCGAGCAGTACTTC CASSPPNSALLEQYF
NA few TRBJ1-3 TRBV28 TGTGCCAGCAGTTTAACGGAAACCATATATTTT CASSLTETIYF
NA NA TRBJ2-7 TRBV27 TGTGCCAGCAGTTTACGGGACTCACGATCGGCAGAGTACTTC CASSLRDSRSAEYF